This passage covers 12 T cell receptor beta chains from one sample sequenced in a study of T cell repertoires in cytomegalovirus infection. TCRdb recomputed calls from the reads with MiXCR, one row per CDR3 protein. The sample holds hundreds of thousands of distinct CDR3 sequences, around 35% seen once. These receptors have no identified antigens. This specimen was cultured PBMCs, taken from culture after CMV antigen stimulation. These receptors were taken from a human donor in good health (CMV status not recorded). Some clones in this sample may be carry-over from other donors' samples.

The chain is built from TRBV7-4 and TRBJ1-1, with 7 bases that match TRBD1. The junction had 6 bases not matched to a gene; V was cut back by 5 bases and J by 9 bases. CDR3 length: 12 amino acids. Germline CDR1 and CDR2: SGHVT and SQSDAQ. The CDR3 region has the DNA TGTGCCAGCAGCGCCGGGACAGCTAAAGCTTTCTTT. It is translated as CASSAGTAKAFF.

This chain links TRBV7-8 with TRBJ1-1; possibly TRBD1 for D (5 bases). Germline CDR1 SGHVS, CDR2 FQNEAQ. V dropped 5 bases and J dropped 3 bases, with 13 bases sitting between them. The CDR3 sequence is 14 residues long. In nucleotides, the CDR3 is TGTGCCAGCAGCCTCCGGTGGGGGGACACTGAAGCTTTCTTT. Translated, it gives CASSLRWGDTEAFF.

The chain carries TRBV27 and TRBJ2-5, with D perhaps assigned TRBD1 or TRBD2 (5 bases each). This CDR3 has 16 amino acids. Trimming took 0 bases from V and 5 from J, leaving 16 bases between them. Looked up from germline, CDR1 is MNHEY and CDR2 is SMNVEV (reference sequence). CDR3: CASSLSRGRSGETQYF. The CDR3 DNA is TGTGCCAGCAGTTTATCTCGGGGACGAAGTGGGGAGACCCAGTACTTC.

This rearrangement joins TRBV20-1 to TRBJ2-4, with D possibly matching TRBD2 (5 bases). The CDR3 contains 16 residues. Deletions cut 0 bases from V and 2 bases from J, with 14 bases between. The germline gives CDR1 DFQATT, CDR2 SNEGSKA (reference sequence). CDR3 loop: CSARDGLRQTKNIQYF. The CDR3 DNA follows: TGCAGTGCTAGAGATGGACTCCGACAAACCAAAAACATTCAGTACTTC.

The chain joins TRBV18 to TRBJ1-1, with a tentative D call TRBD1 (5 bases). Trimming took off 4 bases at V and 5 bases at J, with 14 bases between the two ends. The CDR3 covers 14 residues. Germline V gene data show CDR1 as KGHSH and CDR2 as LQKENI. The CDR3 DNA reads as TGTGCCAGCTCACGGCCAACAGAGGGGACTGAAGCTTTCTTT. This translates into CASSRPTEGTEAFF.

Many counts were recorded for this clonotype. This chain connects TRBV7-2 to TRBJ2-5; 13 bases map to TRBD2. J lost 5 bases, V lost 4 bases, and 7 bases had no gene match. The CDR3 is 16 amino acids. Germline loops: CDR1 SGHTA, CDR2 FQGNSA. The CDR3 bases are TGTGCCAGCAGCTCCACTAGCGGGAGGGCGCGGGAGACCCAGTACTTC. Translation gives CASSSTSGRARETQYF.

In this sample, this clonotype turned up a few times. This chain connects TRBV10-3 to TRBJ1-1, with a possible D match to TRBD1 (6 bases). Germline V gene sequence: CDR1 ENHRY, CDR2 SYGVKD. V dropped 4 bases and J dropped 7 bases, with 16 bases sitting between them. The CDR3 sequence is 14 residues long. CDR3 amino acids: CAISGSQGVGEAFF. In DNA, the CDR3 is TGTGCCATCAGTGGTTCACAGGGAGTCGGTGAAGCTTTCTTT.

This clonotype has at least ten counts. CDR3 sequence reads: CASSLEGYQETQYF. Written as DNA, the CDR3 is TGTGCCAGCAGCTTAGAAGGCTATCAAGAGACCCAGTACTTC. The chain uses TRBV7-2 and TRBJ2-5; D is uncertain. This CDR3 has 14 residues. V lost 1 base and J lost 2, with 8 bases in between. Germline V gene lookup returns CDR1 SGHTA and CDR2 FQGNSA.

V is TRBV7-9 and J is TRBJ2-2; no firm D call. V lost 3 bases, J lost 6 bases, and 11 bases lay in between. CDR3 length: 14 residues. Per germline, CDR1 SEHNR and CDR2 FQNEAQ (reference sequence). In nucleotides, the CDR3 is TGTGCCAGCAGCTTCAACGTGTGGGCCGGGGAGCTGTTTTTT. Protein product: CASSFNVWAGELFF.

This clonotype was recorded once. V and J are TRBV20-1 and TRBJ1-5; D gene ambiguous. V lost 6 bases to trimming and J lost 0 bases, with 12 bases between them. Per germline, CDR1 DFQATT and CDR2 SNEGSKA (reference sequence). The CDR3 totals 14 residues. Written as DNA, the CDR3 is TGCAGTGCGACCCTCGATAATAGCAATCAGCCCCAGCATTTT. Its protein is CSATLDNSNQPQHF.

This clonotype appeared many times. This chain uses TRBV7-8 with TRBJ2-7; D unresolved. Germline CDR1 reads SGHVS; CDR2 reads FQNEAQ. Trimming pared 0 bases from V and 7 bases from J, leaving 7 bases between. The CDR3 totals 12 residues. CDR3 protein: CASSLANGEQYF. CDR3 bases: TGTGCCAGCAGCTTAGCAAACGGAGAGCAGTACTTC.

The gene calls are TRBV5-4 and TRBJ2-7; D might be TRBD2 (5 bases). This CDR3 comprises 14 residues. V gave up 0 bases and J gave up 4 bases, with 11 bases separating them. The germline CDR1 and CDR2 sequences are SGHNT and YYREEE (reference sequence). The CDR3 DNA reads as TGTGCCAGCAGCTTGGCCGGCACTAGATACGAGCAGTACTTC. Its translation: CASSLAGTRYEQYF.